These T cell receptor beta chains were read from a single sample in a study of beta chain features in type 1 diabetes. The repertoire was sequenced with immunoSEQ multiplex PCR; TCRdb's copy has only in-frame clones and lacks some. The sample carries about 340,000 clones, approximately 8% recorded once. The sample was central memory CD4+ T cells from blood. These receptors all come from a woman younger than 35 in good health. CDR3s include the opening cysteine and the closing phenylalanine or tryptophan. The D gene is left open where the match is weak. Not every row has a clone size; where given, it reads once, few, many or a size class.

cdr3_aa,cdr3_nt,j_call,v_call,d_call,clone_size
CASSLANTDTQYF,TGTGCCAGCAGCTTAGCTAACACAGATACGCAGTATTTT,TRBJ2-3,TRBV7-2,NA,NA
CASSLEGTGYDGYTF,TGTGCCAGCAGCTTAGAGGGGACAGGCTACGATGGCTACACCTTC,TRBJ1-2,TRBV7-9,TRBD1,few
CASSPGQLSYEQYF,TGTGCCAGCAGCCCCGGACAATTAAGCTACGAGCAGTACTTC,TRBJ2-7,TRBV11-2,NA,NA
CASSPQRNYGYTF,TGTGCCAGCAGCCCACAGAGGAACTATGGCTACACCTTC,TRBJ1-2,TRBV7-2,NA,NA
CAIKSGQSTDTQYF,TGTGCCATCAAATCGGGACAGAGCACAGATACGCAGTATTTT,TRBJ2-3,TRBV10-3,TRBD1,NA
CATKYPSNTGELFF,TGTGCCACCAAGTACCCAAGTAACACCGGGGAGCTGTTTTTT,TRBJ2-2,TRBV6-1,NA,NA
CASMDGRSTDTQYF,TGTGCCAGCATGGACGGACGAAGCACAGATACGCAGTATTTT,TRBJ2-3,TRBV27,NA,NA
CSGGTSQRGELFF,TGCAGCGGCGGGACATCTCAACGTGGGGAGCTGTTTTTT,TRBJ2-2,TRBV29-1,NA,few
CASSPEYGRRADTQYF,TGTGCCAGCAGTCCCGAATATGGCAGACGAGCCGATACGCAGTATTTT,TRBJ2-3,TRBV25-1,NA,NA
CASSPSGSGVHNEQFF,TGTGCCAGCAGTCCCTCCGGGAGCGGGGTACACAATGAGCAGTTCTTC,TRBJ2-1,TRBV27,TRBD2,few
CASSSLTGQGETQYF,TGTGCCAGCAGCTCCCTCACCGGACAGGGGGAGACCCAGTACTTC,TRBJ2-5,TRBV11-2,TRBD1,NA
CATGTGDTGELFF,TGCGCCACCGGGACAGGCGACACCGGGGAGCTGTTTTTT,TRBJ2-2,TRBV10-1,TRBD1,few
CASSPPGAGANVLTF,TGTGCCAGCTCACCACCGGGGGCTGGGGCCAACGTCCTGACTTTC,TRBJ2-6,TRBV18,NA,NA
CSARFRKLFF,TGCAGTGCTAGATTCCGAAAACTGTTTTTT,TRBJ1-4,TRBV20-1,NA,NA
CASSAGSQETQYF,TGTGCCAGCAGCGCGGGAAGCCAAGAGACCCAGTACTTC,TRBJ2-5,TRBV7-9,NA,many
CATKGSGADTQYF,TGTGCCACCAAAGGGTCCGGCGCAGATACGCAGTATTTT,TRBJ2-3,TRBV10-3,NA,many
CASSHQKETQYF,TGTGCCAGCAGCCATCAAAAAGAGACCCAGTACTTC,TRBJ2-5,TRBV5-4,NA,NA
CASSRGMDGYTF,TGCGCCAGCAGCAGGGGGATGGATGGCTACACCTTC,TRBJ1-2,TRBV5-1,NA,few
CASSQGLIGFNTQYF,TGCGCCAGCAGCCAAGGGTTGATCGGATTCAATACGCAGTATTTT,TRBJ2-3,TRBV4-3,NA,few
CASMWDGNQPQHF,TGTGCCTCTATGTGGGATGGCAATCAGCCCCAGCATTTT,TRBJ1-5,TRBV28,NA,few
CSVEVGGGYTF,TGCAGCGTTGAAGTTGGGGGTGGCTACACCTTC,TRBJ1-2,TRBV29-1,NA,few
CASSGRALGETQYF,TGTGCCAGTAGCGGGAGGGCCCTCGGGGAGACCCAGTACTTC,TRBJ2-5,TRBV19,TRBD2,NA
CASIARETGNTIYF,TGTGCCAGCATCGCCCGGGAAACTGGAAACACCATATATTTT,TRBJ1-3,TRBV7-9,NA,few
CASSSANEQFF,TGTGCCAGCAGCTCAGCCAATGAGCAGTTCTTC,TRBJ2-1,TRBV5-4,NA,NA
CASSHSGYTDTQYF,TGTGCCAGCAGCCATAGCGGTTACACAGATACGCAGTATTTT,TRBJ2-3,TRBV11-2,NA,few
CATSNPGWNQPQHF,TGTGCCACCAGCAATCCGGGATGGAATCAGCCCCAGCATTTT,TRBJ1-5,TRBV15,NA,NA
CAIESGGNTIYF,TGTGCCATCGAGTCGGGTGGAAACACCATATATTTT,TRBJ1-3,TRBV10-3,NA,many
CATIHAGTGDEKLFF,TGTGCCACCATCCATGCAGGGACAGGGGACGAAAAACTGTTTTTT,TRBJ1-4,TRBV28,TRBD1,few
CASSLTTGRGEQFF,TGTGCCAGCAGCCTCACTACAGGGCGAGGAGAGCAGTTCTTC,TRBJ2-1,TRBV14,NA,many
CASSSQTGLNTEAFF,TGTGCCAGCAGCTCGCAGACAGGGCTGAACACTGAAGCTTTCTTT,TRBJ1-1,TRBV7-2,TRBD1,few
CASSYHSGNEQYF,TGTGCCAGCTCTTACCATTCCGGGAATGAGCAGTACTTC,TRBJ2-7,TRBV25-1,NA,few
CASSDSISGSNEQFF,TGTGCCAGCAGTGACTCGATTAGCGGGAGCAATGAGCAGTTCTTC,TRBJ2-1,TRBV6-4,TRBD2,few
CASSPWTQGGYGYTF,TGTGCCAGCAGTCCCTGGACACAGGGAGGTTATGGCTACACCTTC,TRBJ1-2,TRBV28,NA,many
CASSQISGPDTQYF,TGTGCCAGCAGCCAGATTTCAGGGCCAGATACGCAGTATTTT,TRBJ2-3,TRBV14,NA,few
CASSVQLAGGPYNEQFF,TGTGCCAGCAGTGTACAACTAGCGGGAGGGCCATACAATGAGCAGTTCTTC,TRBJ2-1,TRBV6-1,TRBD2,few
CSVTRDRGSYEQYF,TGCAGCGTCACAAGGGACAGGGGATCCTACGAGCAGTACTTC,TRBJ2-7,TRBV29-1,TRBD1,many
CASSDQDRGTQYF,TGTGCCAGCAGTGATCAGGACAGGGGTACGCAGTATTTT,TRBJ2-3,TRBV6-5,TRBD1,NA
CASSYTGTTFYNEQFF,TGTGCCAGCAGTTACACCGGGACTACCTTCTACAATGAGCAGTTCTTC,TRBJ2-1,TRBV11-2,TRBD2,few
CASSFSREREAYEQYF,TGTGCCAGCAGCTTCTCGAGGGAGCGGGAGGCTTACGAGCAGTACTTC,TRBJ2-7,TRBV11-2,TRBD2,few
CASAGGGPYNEQFF,TGTGCCAGCGCCGGAGGCGGGCCCTACAATGAGCAGTTCTTC,TRBJ2-1,TRBV27,NA,NA
CASSLYKGTPYNEQFF,TGTGCCAGCAGCTTATACAAGGGAACCCCCTACAATGAGCAGTTCTTC,TRBJ2-1,TRBV7-9,NA,few
CASSLGLARETQYF,TGTGCCAGCAGCTTGGGACTAGCGAGGGAGACCCAGTACTTC,TRBJ2-5,TRBV7-2,TRBD2,NA
CASRGIVGANVLTF,TGTGCCAGTAGGGGGATCGTTGGGGCCAACGTCCTGACTTTC,TRBJ2-6,TRBV6-1,NA,many
CASSLSWDGTDTQYF,TGTGCCAGCAGCTTAAGCTGGGACGGAACAGATACGCAGTATTTT,TRBJ2-3,TRBV7-3,NA,few
CASRTSDLTEETQYF,TGTGCCAGCAGGACTTCAGACCTGACGGAAGAGACCCAGTACTTC,TRBJ2-5,TRBV7-2,NA,few
CASSLGLASDTQYF,TGTGCCAGCAGCTTAGGACTAGCATCAGATACGCAGTATTTT,TRBJ2-3,TRBV7-6,TRBD2,NA
CASSQVENGELFF,TGTGCCAGCAGCCAAGTAGAGAACGGGGAGCTGTTTTTT,TRBJ2-2,TRBV11-2,NA,many
CASSPIIGSNTEAFF,TGTGCCAGTAGCCCTATCATAGGTTCTAACACTGAAGCTTTCTTT,TRBJ1-1,TRBV19,NA,NA
CASRQNPSGGTDTQYF,TGCGCCAGCAGGCAAAATCCCAGCGGGGGCACAGATACGCAGTATTTT,TRBJ2-3,TRBV4-3,TRBD2,few
CASGQTGTSGRAPQFF,TGTGCTAGTGGTCAAACTGGGACTAGCGGGAGGGCCCCCCAGTTCTTC,TRBJ2-1,TRBV12-5,TRBD2,few
CASSINRDNEQFF,TGTGCCAGCAGCATCAACAGGGACAATGAGCAGTTCTTC,TRBJ2-1,TRBV7-3,NA,NA
CASSLGGNNYGYTF,TGTGCCAGCAGTTTGGGGGGCAACAACTATGGCTACACCTTC,TRBJ1-2,TRBV25-1,NA,many
CASRAGTDQETQYF,TGTGCCAGCAGAGCCGGGACAGATCAAGAGACCCAGTACTTC,TRBJ2-5,TRBV5-4,TRBD1,many